The 10 T cell receptor beta chains presented below share a single source sample, sequenced in a study of blood T cells in healthy people across ages. A second 7 to 11 cycle PCR used barcoded and J-beta primers. A single record per CDR3 protein comes from TCRdb applying MiXCR to the 5' RACE reads. Of about 1,500,000 distinct CDR3 sequences in the sample, 42% were seen once. The sequenced material came from blood. The receptors shown here come from a woman aged 18-30 years in good health.

The V call is TRBV18, the J call TRBJ1-1, with 7 bases fitting TRBD1. CDR3 length: 16 residues. The junction had 6 bases not matched to a gene; V was cut back by 2 bases and J by 0 bases. The germline V gene encodes CDR1 KGHSH and CDR2 LQKENI. The CDR3 sequence is CASSPNRGGVNTEAFF. The CDR3 nucleotides read TGTGCCAGCTCACCAAACAGGGGCGGGGTGAACACTGAAGCTTTCTTT.

This sequence joins TRBV6-1 and TRBJ2-7, with 8 positions matching TRBD2. This CDR3 spans 13 amino acids. V was clipped by 8 bases and J by 6 bases; unmatched bases: 9. Germline values: CDR1 MNHNS, CDR2 SASEGT. The CDR3 bases are TGTGCCAGCCGGACGGGAGGGGCCTTCGAGCAGTACTTC. It yields the protein CASRTGGAFEQYF.

This clonotype was observed many times. The chain is built from TRBV7-2 and TRBJ2-2; 7 bases agree with TRBD2. The length of the CDR3 is 15 residues. V lost 1 base, J lost 4 bases, and 3 bases stayed unmatched. Germline-derived CDR1 and CDR2 are SGHTA and FQGNSA. The CDR3 DNA sequence: TGTGCCAGCAGCTTAGTTGCTAGCGGCACCGGGGAGCTGTTTTTT. It translates to CASSLVASGTGELFF.

This sequence joins TRBV28 and TRBJ2-1; possibly TRBD2 for D (6 bases). Germline-derived CDR1 and CDR2 are MDHEN and SYDVKM. The CDR3 is 12 amino acids. Trimming removed 2 bases from V and 10 bases from J, with 9 bases in between. This CDR3 reads CASSLNRGEQFF. CDR3 in DNA: TGTGCCAGCAGTTTAAACCGGGGGGAGCAGTTCTTC.

In nucleotides, the CDR3 is TGCAGTGCTAGGGTTCCCGGAATCGAGACCCAGTACTTC. This gives the protein CSARVPGIETQYF. V and J are TRBV20-1 and TRBJ2-5; D gene uncertain. The CDR3 length is 13 residues. The germline CDR1 and CDR2 sequences are DFQATT and SNEGSKA (reference sequence). Trimming removed 3 bases at V and 5 bases at J, with 13 bases between.

The chain recombines TRBV20-1 with TRBJ1-1; weak D call: TRBD1 (6 bases). Germline CDR1 reads DFQATT; CDR2 reads SNEGSKA (reference sequence). V lost 3 bases and J lost 5, with 13 bases in between. The CDR3 totals 13 residues. The CDR3 DNA reads as TGCAGTGCTAGTGTAGGGGGGCGGACTGAAGCTTTCTTT. Its translation is CSASVGGRTEAFF.

The rearrangement links TRBV6-1 to TRBJ2-5; D call uncertain. The CDR3 length is 17 residues. Deletions cut 6 bases from V and 5 bases from J, with 25 bases between. The germline CDR1 and CDR2 sequences are MNHNS and SASEGT. The CDR3 nucleotides read TGTGCCAGCAGCCCCAATACCCGACCAGCTCTGGGGGAGACCCAGTACTTC. Its translation: CASSPNTRPALGETQYF.

Regarding this clonotype: A much larger clone sits a single nucleotide away, making a read error possible. The chain uses TRBV5-1 and TRBJ2-5; 10 bases agree with TRBD2. CDR1 is SGHRS and CDR2 is YFSETQ in the germline V gene. The CDR3 covers 15 residues. V was clipped by 3 bases and J by 11 bases; unmatched bases: 13. The CDR3 protein is CASSSTSGAYNEQYF. CDR3 nucleotide sequence: TGCGCCAGCAGCTCCACTAGCGGGGCGTACAATGAGCAGTACTTC. The full variable domain, with the rest looked up from reference TRBV5-1 and TRBJ2-5, is KAGVTQTPRYLIKTRGQQVTLSCSPISGHRSVSWYQQTPGQGLQFLFEYFSETQRNKGNFPGRFSGRQFSNSRSEMNVSTLELGDSALYLCASSSTSGAYNEQYFGPGTRLLVL.

Comment on this clonotype: The DNA is omitted, as the CDR3 cannot be located on it reliably, and the CDR3 follows TCRdb's listing. This sequence joins TRBV12-3 or TRBV12-4 and TRBJ2-1; TRBD2, the D gene given by the table, was not confirmed from the DNA. With termini counted, the CDR3 has 14 amino acids. CDR3 loop: CASSTSSGRDEQFF.

The chain uses TRBV5-1 and TRBJ2-1; D is undetermined. Germline V lookup: CDR1 SGHRS, CDR2 YFSETQ. Trimming took 0 bases from V and 7 from J, leaving 11 bases between them. This CDR3 spans 14 amino acids. The CDR3 region is CASSLGVDWNEQFF. The CDR3 nucleotides are TGCGCCAGCAGCTTGGGGGTAGATTGGAATGAGCAGTTCTTC.